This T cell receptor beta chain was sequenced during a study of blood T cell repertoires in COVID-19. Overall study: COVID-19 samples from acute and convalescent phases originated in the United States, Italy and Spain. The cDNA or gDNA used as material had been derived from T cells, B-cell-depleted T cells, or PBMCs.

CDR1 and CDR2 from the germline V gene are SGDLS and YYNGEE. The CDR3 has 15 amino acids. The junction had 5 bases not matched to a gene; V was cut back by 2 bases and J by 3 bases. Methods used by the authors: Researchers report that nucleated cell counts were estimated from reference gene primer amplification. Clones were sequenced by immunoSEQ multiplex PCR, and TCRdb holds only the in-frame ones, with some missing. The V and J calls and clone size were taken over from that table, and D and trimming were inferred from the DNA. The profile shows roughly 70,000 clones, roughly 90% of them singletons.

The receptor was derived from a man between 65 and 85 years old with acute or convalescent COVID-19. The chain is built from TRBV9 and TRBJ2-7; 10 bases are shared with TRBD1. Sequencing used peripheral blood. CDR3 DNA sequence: TGTGCCAGCAGCGTGGGGACAGGGGTTTACTACGAGCAGTACTTC. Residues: CASSVGTGVYYEQYF.